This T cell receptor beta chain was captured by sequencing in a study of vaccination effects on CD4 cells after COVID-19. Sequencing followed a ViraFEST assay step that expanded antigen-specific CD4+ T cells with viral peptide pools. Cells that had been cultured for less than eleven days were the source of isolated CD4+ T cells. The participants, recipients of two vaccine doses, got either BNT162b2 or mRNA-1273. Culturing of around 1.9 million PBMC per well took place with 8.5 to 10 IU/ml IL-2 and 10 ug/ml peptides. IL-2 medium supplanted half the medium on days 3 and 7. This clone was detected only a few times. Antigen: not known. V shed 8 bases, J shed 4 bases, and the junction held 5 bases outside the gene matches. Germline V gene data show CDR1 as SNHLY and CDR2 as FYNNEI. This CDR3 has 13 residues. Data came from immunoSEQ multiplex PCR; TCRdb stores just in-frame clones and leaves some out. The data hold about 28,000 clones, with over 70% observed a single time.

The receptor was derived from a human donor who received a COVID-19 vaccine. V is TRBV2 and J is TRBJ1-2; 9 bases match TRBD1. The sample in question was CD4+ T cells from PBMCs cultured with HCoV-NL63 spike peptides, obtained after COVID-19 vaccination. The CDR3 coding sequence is TGTGCCAGCGCGGGACAGGGCTCCTATGGCTACACCTTC. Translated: CASAGQGSYGYTF. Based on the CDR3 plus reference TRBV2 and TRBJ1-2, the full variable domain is EPEVTQTPSHQVTQMGQEVILRCVPISNHLYFYWYRQILGQKVEFLVSFYNNEISEKSEIFDDQFSVERPDGSNFTLKIRSTKLEDSAMYFCASAGQGSYGYTFGSGTRLTVV.